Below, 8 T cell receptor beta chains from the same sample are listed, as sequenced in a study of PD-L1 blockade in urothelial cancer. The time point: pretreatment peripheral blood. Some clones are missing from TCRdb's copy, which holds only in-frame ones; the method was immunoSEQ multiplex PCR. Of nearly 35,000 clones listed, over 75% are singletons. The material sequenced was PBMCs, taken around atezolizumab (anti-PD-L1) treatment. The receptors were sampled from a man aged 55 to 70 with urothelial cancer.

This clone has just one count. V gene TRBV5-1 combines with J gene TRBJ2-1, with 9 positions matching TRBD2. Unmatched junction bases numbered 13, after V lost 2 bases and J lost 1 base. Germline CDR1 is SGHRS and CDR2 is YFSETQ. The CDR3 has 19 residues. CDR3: CASSFPIWVAGESYNEQFF. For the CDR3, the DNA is TGCGCCAGCAGCTTTCCGATTTGGGTAGCGGGAGAGTCCTACAATGAGCAGTTCTTC.

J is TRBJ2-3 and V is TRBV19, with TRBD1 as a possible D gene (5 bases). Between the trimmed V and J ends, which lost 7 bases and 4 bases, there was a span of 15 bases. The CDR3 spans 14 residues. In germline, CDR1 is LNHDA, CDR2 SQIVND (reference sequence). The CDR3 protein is CASTLSGSADTQYF. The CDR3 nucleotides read TGTGCCAGTACCCTATCAGGGTCGGCAGATACGCAGTATTTT.

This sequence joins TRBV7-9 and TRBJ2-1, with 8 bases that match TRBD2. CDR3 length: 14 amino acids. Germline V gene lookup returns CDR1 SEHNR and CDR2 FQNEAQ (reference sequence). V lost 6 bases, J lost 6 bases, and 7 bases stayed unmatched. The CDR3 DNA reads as TGTGCCAGCAGTCTTACCGGGACTAGCAATGAGCAGTTCTTC. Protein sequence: CASSLTGTSNEQFF.

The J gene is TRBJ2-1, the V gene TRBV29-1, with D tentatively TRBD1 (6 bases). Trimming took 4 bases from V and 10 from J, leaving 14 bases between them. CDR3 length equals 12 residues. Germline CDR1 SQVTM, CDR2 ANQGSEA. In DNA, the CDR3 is TGCAGCGTTGGACAACAGGGATGGGAGCAGTTCTTC. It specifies CSVGQQGWEQFF.

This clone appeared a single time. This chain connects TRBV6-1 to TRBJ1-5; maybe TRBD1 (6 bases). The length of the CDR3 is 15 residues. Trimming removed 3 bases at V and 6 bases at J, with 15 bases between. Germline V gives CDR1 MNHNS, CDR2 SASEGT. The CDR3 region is CASSDRGGVGQPQHF. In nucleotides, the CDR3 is TGTGCCAGCAGTGACCGAGGGGGGGTAGGTCAGCCCCAGCATTTT.

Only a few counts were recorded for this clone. The CDR3 nucleotides are TGTGCCAGCAGCCTACTAGGGTATGGCTACACCTTC. Protein product: CASSLLGYGYTF. This sequence joins TRBV28 and TRBJ1-2; D is unclear. V was cut by 6 bases and J by 5 bases, with 10 bases left in between. CDR1 and CDR2 (germline): MDHEN, SYDVKM. CDR3 length: 12 amino acids.

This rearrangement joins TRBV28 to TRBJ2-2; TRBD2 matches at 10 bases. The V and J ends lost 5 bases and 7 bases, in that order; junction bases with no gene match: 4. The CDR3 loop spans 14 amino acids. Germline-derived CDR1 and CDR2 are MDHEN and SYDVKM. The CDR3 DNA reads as TGTGCCAGCAGTCCCGGGACTAGCGTCGGGGAGCTGTTTTTT. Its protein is CASSPGTSVGELFF.

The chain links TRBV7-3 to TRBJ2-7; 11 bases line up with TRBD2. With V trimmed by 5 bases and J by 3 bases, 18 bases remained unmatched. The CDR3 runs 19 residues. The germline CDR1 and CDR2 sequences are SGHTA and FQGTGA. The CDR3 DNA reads TGTGCCAGCAGCCCACAACCAGGACTAGCGGGCGCGGGGTACTACGAGCAGTACTTC. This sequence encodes CASSPQPGLAGAGYYEQYF. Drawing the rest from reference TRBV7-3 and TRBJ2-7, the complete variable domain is GAGVSQTPSNKVTEKGKYVELRCDPISGHTALYWYRQSLGQGPEFLIYFQGTGAADDSGLPNDRFFAVRPEGSVSTLKIQRTERGDSAVYLCASSPQPGLAGAGYYEQYFGPGTRLTVT.